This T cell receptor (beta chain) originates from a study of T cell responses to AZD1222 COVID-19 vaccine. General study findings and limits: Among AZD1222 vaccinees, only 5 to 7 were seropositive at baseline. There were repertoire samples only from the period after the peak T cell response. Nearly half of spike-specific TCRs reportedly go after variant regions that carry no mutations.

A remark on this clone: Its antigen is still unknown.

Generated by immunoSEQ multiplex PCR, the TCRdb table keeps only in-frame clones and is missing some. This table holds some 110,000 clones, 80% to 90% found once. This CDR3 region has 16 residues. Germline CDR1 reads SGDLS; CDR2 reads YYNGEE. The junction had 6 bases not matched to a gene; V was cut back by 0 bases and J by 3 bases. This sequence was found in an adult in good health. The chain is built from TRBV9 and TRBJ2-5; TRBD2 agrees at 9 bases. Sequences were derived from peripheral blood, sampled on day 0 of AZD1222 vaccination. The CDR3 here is CASSVAAGTSKETQYF. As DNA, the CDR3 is TGTGCCAGCAGCGTAGCCGCCGGGACTAGCAAAGAGACCCAGTACTTC.